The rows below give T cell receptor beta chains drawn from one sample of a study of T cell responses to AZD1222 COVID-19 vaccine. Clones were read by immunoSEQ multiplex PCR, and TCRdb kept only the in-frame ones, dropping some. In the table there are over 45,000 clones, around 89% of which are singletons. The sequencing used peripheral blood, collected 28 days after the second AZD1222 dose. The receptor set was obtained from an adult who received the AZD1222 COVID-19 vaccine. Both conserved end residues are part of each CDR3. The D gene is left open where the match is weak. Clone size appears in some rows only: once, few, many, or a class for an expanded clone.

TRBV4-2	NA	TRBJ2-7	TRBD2	CASSQEWEGFYEQYF	TGTGCCAGCAGCCAAGAGTGGGAGGGGTTCTACGAGCAGTACTTC
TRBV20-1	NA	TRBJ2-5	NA	CSAVRGETQYF	TGCAGTGCTGTACGCGGAGAGACCCAGTACTTC
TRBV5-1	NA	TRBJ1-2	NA	CASSLVGRGNYGYTF	TGCGCCAGCAGCTTGGTTGGCAGGGGTAACTATGGCTACACCTTC
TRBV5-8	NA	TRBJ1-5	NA	CASSLASTGLSNQPQHF	TGTGCCAGCAGCTTGGCCAGTACAGGCCTTAGCAATCAGCCCCAGCATTTT
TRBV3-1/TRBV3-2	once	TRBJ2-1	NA	CASSQGLPERQFF	TGTGCCAGCAGCCAAGGGCTCCCAGAAAGGCAGTTCTTC
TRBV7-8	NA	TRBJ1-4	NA	CASSLAGAREKLFF	TGTGCCAGCAGCTTAGCGGGAGCACGTGAAAAACTGTTTTTT
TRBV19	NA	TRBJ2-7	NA	CASSIALRDYEQYF	TGTGCCAGTAGTATAGCCCTCCGGGACTACGAGCAGTACTTC
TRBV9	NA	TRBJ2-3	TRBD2	CASSAREERETDTQYF	TGTGCCAGCAGCGCCCGTGAGGAGCGGGAAACAGATACGCAGTATTTT
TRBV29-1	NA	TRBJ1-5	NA	CSVARQASRAQHF	TGCAGCGTTGCTAGACAGGCGAGCAGGGCCCAGCATTTT
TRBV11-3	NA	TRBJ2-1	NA	CASSLDSLSYNEQFF	TGTGCCAGCAGCTTAGATAGCCTCTCCTACAATGAGCAGTTCTTC
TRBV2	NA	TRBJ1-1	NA	CASSGARMNTEAFF	TGTGCCAGCAGTGGGGCACGGATGAACACTGAAGCTTTCTTT
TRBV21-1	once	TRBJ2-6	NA	CASSQWAAGANVLTF	NA
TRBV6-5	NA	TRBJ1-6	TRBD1	CASSAGGDYNSPLHF	TGTGCCAGCAGCGCAGGGGGGGACTATAATTCACCCCTCCACTTT
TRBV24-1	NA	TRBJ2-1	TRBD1	CATSDVSGGQVNEQFF	TGTGCCACCAGTGATGTGTCCGGTGGACAGGTCAATGAGCAGTTCTTC
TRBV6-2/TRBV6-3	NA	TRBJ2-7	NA	CASSYSTFYEQYF	TGTGCCAGCAGTTACTCCACGTTCTACGAGCAGTACTTC
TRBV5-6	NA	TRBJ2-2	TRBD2	CASSYTLAETNTGELFF	TGTGCCAGCAGCTACACTCTAGCGGAGACGAACACCGGGGAGCTGTTTTTT
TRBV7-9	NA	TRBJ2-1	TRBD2	CASSLGQTGTRYNEQFF	TGTGCCAGCAGCTTAGGACAGACCGGGACTAGGTACAATGAGCAGTTCTTC
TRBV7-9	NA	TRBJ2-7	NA	CASSFDLYEQYF	TGTGCCAGCAGCTTTGACCTTTACGAGCAGTACTTC
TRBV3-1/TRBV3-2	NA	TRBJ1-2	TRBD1	CASSQVGQGANYGYTF	TGTGCCAGCAGCCAAGTGGGACAGGGGGCGAACTATGGCTACACCTTC
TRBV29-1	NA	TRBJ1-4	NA	CSVEVGPMLFF	TGCAGCGTTGAGGTGGGACCTATGCTGTTTTTT
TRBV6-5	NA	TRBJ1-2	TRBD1	CASSNGQGAYGYTF	TGTGCCAGCAGTAACGGACAGGGGGCATATGGCTACACCTTC
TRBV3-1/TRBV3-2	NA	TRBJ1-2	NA	CASSQDEGRFGYTF	TGTGCCAGCAGCCAAGATGAGGGAAGGTTTGGCTACACCTTC
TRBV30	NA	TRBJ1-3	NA	CAWSIASGNTIYF	TGTGCCTGGAGTATCGCCTCTGGAAACACCATATATTTT
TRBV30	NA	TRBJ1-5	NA	CAWSFGDQPQHF	TGTGCCTGGAGTTTCGGGGATCAGCCCCAGCATTTT
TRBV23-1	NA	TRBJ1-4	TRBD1	CASSQQWEGGEEKLFF	TGCGCCAGCAGTCAACAATGGGAAGGGGGCGAGGAAAAACTGTTTTTT
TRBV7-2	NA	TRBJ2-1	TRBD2	CASSLSGRINEQFF	TGTGCCAGCAGCCTGAGCGGGAGGATCAATGAGCAGTTCTTC
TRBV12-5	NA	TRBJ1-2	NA	CASGNPGTPRGYTF	TGTGCTAGTGGTAACCCGGGGACCCCGAGGGGCTACACCTTC
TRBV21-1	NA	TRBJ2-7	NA	CASSKYPRGYEQYF	TGTGCCAGCAGCAAATACCCTAGGGGCTACGAGCAGTACTTC
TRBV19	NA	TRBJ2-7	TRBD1	CASSRGQGIPDEQYF	TGTGCCAGTAGTAGGGGACAGGGTATTCCCGACGAGCAGTACTTC
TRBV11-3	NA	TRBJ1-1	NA	CASSLGLDEAFF	TGTGCCAGCAGCTTAGGGTTGGATGAAGCTTTCTTT
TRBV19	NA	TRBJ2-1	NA	CASAPSVDEQFF	TGTGCGAGTGCGCCTTCAGTCGATGAGCAGTTCTTC
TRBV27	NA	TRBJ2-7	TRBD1	CASRGETGDPYEQYF	TGTGCCAGCAGAGGGGAGACAGGGGATCCCTACGAGCAGTACTTC
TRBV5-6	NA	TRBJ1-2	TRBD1	CASSYIGQGDERGYTF	TGTGCCAGCAGCTACATCGGACAGGGGGACGAGAGGGGCTACACCTTC
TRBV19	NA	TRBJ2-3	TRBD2	CASSNGLAGLDTQYF	TGTGCCAGTAGTAACGGACTAGCGGGACTAGATACGCAGTATTTT
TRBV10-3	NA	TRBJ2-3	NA	CASHRAALGYSTDTQYF	TGTGCCAGCCACAGAGCCGCACTAGGTTATAGCACAGATACGCAGTATTTT
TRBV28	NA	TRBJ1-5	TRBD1	CASKLPGQGHQPQHF	TGTGCCAGCAAGTTACCGGGACAGGGTCATCAGCCCCAGCATTTT
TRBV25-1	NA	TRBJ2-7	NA	CASSESGDLSYEQYF	TGTGCCAGCAGTGAATCAGGTGACCTCTCCTACGAGCAGTACTTC
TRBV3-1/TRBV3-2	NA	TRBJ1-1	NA	CASSQDKGHEAFF	TGTGCCAGCAGCCAAGACAAAGGGCACGAAGCTTTCTTT
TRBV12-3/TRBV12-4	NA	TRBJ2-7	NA	CASSETVYEQYF	TGTGCCAGCAGCGAGACAGTCTACGAGCAGTACTTC
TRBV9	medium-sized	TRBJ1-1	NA	CASSVQVNTEAFF	TGTGCCAGCAGCGTACAAGTGAACACTGAAGCTTTCTTT
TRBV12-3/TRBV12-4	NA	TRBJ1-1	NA	CASSLTGNTEAFF	TGTGCCAGCAGTTTAACAGGGAACACTGAAGCTTTCTTT
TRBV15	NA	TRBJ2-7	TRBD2	CATSRSGSGRYEQYF	TGTGCCACCAGCAGGAGCGGGAGTGGGAGGTACGAGCAGTACTTC
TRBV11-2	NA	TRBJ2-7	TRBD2	CASSLESSGNSYEQYF	TGTGCCAGCAGCTTAGAGAGTAGCGGGAACTCCTACGAGCAGTACTTC
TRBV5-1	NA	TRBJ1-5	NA	CASSRQGNQPQHF	TGCGCCAGCAGCCGACAAGGCAATCAGCCCCAGCATTTT
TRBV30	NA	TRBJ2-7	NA	CAWSSNLGYEQYF	TGTGCCTGGAGTAGTAACCTAGGCTACGAGCAGTACTTC
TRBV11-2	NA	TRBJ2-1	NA	CASSLTSINEQFF	TGTGCCAGCAGCTTAACTAGCATCAATGAGCAGTTCTTC
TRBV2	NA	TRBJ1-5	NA	CASSEQGRIQPQHF	TGTGCCAGCAGTGAACAGGGAAGGATTCAGCCCCAGCATTTT
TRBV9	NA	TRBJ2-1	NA	CASSVAGSSTANEQFF	TGTGCCAGCAGCGTAGCTGGCTCCTCCACCGCGAATGAGCAGTTCTTC
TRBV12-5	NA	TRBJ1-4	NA	CASGLATGRGIEKLFF	TGTGCTAGTGGTTTGGCAACAGGGAGGGGGATTGAAAAACTGTTTTTT